This T cell receptor (beta chain) was recorded in a study of blood T cell repertoires in COVID-19. Study context: Samples of COVID-19 (acute and convalescent) were obtained from the United States, Italy and Spain. The cDNA or gDNA used as material had been derived from T cells, B-cell-depleted T cells, or PBMCs.

J lost 12 bases, V lost 6 bases, and 5 bases had no gene match. The V gene's germline CDR1 is MNHEY and CDR2 SVGAGI. The CDR3 is made up of 11 amino acids. Original handling: The authors estimated nucleated cell counts from reference gene primer amplification. The repertoire was sequenced with immunoSEQ multiplex PCR; TCRdb's copy has only in-frame clones and lacks some. The D gene and trimming were derived from the DNA, and the V and J assignments and clone size from that table. The sample records a few hundred thousand clones, approximately 85% being singletons. One Seattle source followed patients from active infection through their disease course.

The sample comprised peripheral blood. This TCR was recovered from a human donor with COVID-19, enrolled during active disease. The donor label of this sample is uncertain. V gene TRBV6-5 combines with J gene TRBJ2-1; TRBD1 agrees at 7 bases. Written as DNA, the CDR3 is TGTGCCAGCAGCCGCCGGGACAGGCAGTTCTTC. It translates to CASSRRDRQFF.